This T cell receptor beta chain was sequenced in a study of T cell responses to AZD1222 COVID-19 vaccine. Points from the study as a whole: Only a handful of AZD1222 recipients tested seropositive at baseline. Donors in the cohort were predominantly white British and more often female, and clonal diversity was possibly underestimated.

Clones were read by immunoSEQ multiplex PCR, and TCRdb kept only the in-frame ones, dropping some. The sample lists some 130,000 clones, almost 85% occurring once. On this clone itself: Its antigen is undetermined. Within the sample, other DNA sequences also encode this same CDR3.

The V gene's germline CDR1 is SEHNR and CDR2 FQNEAQ (reference sequence). V lost 5 bases, J lost 4 bases, and 7 bases lay in between. The CDR3 runs to 12 residues. The clonotype originates from an adult who received the MenACWY meningococcal vaccine as a control. The sample here was peripheral blood, taken 28 days after the second dose of the MenACWY control vaccine. This chain joins TRBV7-9 and TRBJ2-3, with a weak D call TRBD2 (6 bases). Here the CDR3 reads CASSPGADTQYF. The CDR3 DNA follows: TGTGCCAGCAGCCCGGGGGCAGATACGCAGTATTTT.